This T cell receptor (beta chain) emerged from a study of identical twins. TCRdb independently ran MiXCR on the 5' RACE reads; one entry per CDR3 protein. The repertoire holds approximately 680,000 distinct CDR3 sequences, roughly 7.2% seen once, with roughly 1.6% in the top ten. Healthy Caucasians alone served as donors. Germline CDR1 SGHVS, CDR2 FQNEAQ. CDR3 size: 11 residues. Trimming cost V 3 bases and J 8 bases, with 5 bases left between them. The sample also formed part of further work on yellow fever vaccine responses in identical twins.

The genes are TRBV7-8 and TRBJ1-5, with a weak D call TRBD1 (5 bases). The source is a woman younger than 30 in good health. The sample was PBMCs. The DNA of the CDR3 is TGTGCCAGCAGCTTGGGGGAGCCCCAGCATTTT. Translated: CASSLGEPQHF.